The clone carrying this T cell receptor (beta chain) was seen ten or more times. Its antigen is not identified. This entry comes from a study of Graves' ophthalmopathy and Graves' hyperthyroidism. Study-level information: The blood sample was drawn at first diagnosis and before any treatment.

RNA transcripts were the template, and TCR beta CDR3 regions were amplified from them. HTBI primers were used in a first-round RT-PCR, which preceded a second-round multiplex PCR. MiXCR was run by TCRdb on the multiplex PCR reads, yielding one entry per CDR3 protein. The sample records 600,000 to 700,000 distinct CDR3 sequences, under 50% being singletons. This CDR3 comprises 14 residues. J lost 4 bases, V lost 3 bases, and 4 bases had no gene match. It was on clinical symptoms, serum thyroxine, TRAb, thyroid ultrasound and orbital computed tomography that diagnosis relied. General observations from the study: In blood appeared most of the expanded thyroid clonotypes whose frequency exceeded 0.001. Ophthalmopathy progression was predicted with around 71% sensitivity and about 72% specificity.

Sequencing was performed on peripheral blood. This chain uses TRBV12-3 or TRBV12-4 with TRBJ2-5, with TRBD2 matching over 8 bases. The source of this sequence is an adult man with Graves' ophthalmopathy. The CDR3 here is CASSFQRELETQYF. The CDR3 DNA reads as TGTGCCAGCAGTTTTCAGCGGGAGTTAGAGACCCAGTACTTC.